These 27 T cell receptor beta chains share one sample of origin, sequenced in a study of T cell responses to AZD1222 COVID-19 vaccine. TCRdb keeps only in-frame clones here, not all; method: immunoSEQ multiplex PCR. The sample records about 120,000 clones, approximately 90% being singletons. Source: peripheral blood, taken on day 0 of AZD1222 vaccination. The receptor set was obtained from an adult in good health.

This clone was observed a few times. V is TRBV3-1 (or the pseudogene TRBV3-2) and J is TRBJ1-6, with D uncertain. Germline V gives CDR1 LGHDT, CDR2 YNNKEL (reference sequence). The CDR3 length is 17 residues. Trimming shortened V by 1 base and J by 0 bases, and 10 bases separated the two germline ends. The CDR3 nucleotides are TGTGCCAGCAGCCAAGCGGCGGTGAGCTCCTATAATTCACCCCTCCACTTT. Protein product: CASSQAAVSSYNSPLHF.

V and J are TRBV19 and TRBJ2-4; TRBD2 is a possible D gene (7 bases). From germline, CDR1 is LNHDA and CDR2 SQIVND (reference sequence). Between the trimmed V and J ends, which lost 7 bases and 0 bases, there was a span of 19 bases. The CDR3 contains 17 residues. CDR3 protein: CASTKGRGEKAKNIQYF. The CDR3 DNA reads TGTGCCAGTACCAAAGGGAGGGGGGAGAAAGCCAAAAACATTCAGTACTTC. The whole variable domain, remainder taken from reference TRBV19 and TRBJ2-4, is DGGITQSPKYLFRKEGQNVTLSCEQNLNHDAMYWYRQDPGQGLRLIYYSQIVNDFQKGDIAEGYSVSREKKESFPLTVTSAQKNPTAFYLCASTKGRGEKAKNIQYFGAGTRLSVL.

CDR3 coding DNA: TGTGCCAGCAGCTTATTAGGGCAGGGGGACGGCTACACCTTC. It translates to CASSLLGQGDGYTF. This chain connects TRBV7-8 to TRBJ1-2; 7 bases line up with TRBD1. There are 14 residues in the CDR3. Germline CDR1 is SGHVS and CDR2 is FQNEAQ. The V segment lost 2 bases and the J segment 8 bases; nucleotides outside the gene matches: 8.

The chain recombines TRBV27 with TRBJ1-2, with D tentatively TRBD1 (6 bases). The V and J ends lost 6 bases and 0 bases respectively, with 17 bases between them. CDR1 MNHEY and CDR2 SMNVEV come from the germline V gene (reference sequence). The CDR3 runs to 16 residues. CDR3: CASRSFGGGANYGYTF. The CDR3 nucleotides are TGTGCCAGCAGATCCTTCGGAGGGGGGGCTAACTATGGCTACACCTTC.

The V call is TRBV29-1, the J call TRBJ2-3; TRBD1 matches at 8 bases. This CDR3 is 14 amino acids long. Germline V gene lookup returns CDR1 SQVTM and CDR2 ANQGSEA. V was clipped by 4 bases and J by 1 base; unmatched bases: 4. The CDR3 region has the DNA TGCAGCGTTGGAGGGACAGGACGCACAGATACGCAGTATTTT. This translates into CSVGGTGRTDTQYF.

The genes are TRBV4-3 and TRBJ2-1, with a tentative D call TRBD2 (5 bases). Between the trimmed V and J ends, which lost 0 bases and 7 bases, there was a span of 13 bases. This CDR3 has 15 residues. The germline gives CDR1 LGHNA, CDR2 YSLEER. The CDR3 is CASSQDRASLNEQFF. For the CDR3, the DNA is TGCGCCAGCAGCCAAGATCGGGCTAGCCTTAATGAGCAGTTCTTC.

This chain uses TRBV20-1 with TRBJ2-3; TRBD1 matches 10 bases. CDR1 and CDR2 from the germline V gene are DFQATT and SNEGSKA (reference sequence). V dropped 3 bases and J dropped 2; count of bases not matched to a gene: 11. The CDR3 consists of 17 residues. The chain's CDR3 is CSASESRDRGFTDTQYF. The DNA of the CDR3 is TGCAGTGCTAGTGAATCCCGGGACAGGGGATTCACAGATACGCAGTATTTT.

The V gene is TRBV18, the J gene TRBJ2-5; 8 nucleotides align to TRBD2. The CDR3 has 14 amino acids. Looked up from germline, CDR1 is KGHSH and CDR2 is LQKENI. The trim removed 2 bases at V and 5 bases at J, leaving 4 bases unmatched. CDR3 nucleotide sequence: TGTGCCAGCTCACCAGTCGGACTAGCTGAGACCCAGTACTTC. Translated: CASSPVGLAETQYF.

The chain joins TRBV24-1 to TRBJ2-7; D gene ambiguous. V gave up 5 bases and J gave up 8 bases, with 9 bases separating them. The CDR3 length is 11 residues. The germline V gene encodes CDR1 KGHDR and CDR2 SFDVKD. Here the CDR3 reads CATSVADKQYF. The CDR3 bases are TGTGCCACCAGTGTCGCAGACAAGCAGTACTTC.

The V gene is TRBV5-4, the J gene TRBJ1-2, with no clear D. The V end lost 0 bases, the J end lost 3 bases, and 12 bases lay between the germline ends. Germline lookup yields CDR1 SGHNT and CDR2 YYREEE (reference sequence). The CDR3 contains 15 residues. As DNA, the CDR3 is TGTGCCAGCAGCTTGGTCGAGGGTTCCTACTATGGCTACACCTTC. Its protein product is CASSLVEGSYYGYTF.

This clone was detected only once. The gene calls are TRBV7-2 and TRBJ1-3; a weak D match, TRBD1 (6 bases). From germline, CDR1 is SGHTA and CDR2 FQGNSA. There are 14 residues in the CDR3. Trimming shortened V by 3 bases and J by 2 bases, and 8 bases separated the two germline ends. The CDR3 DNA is TGTGCCAGCAGCTTCCCAGGGGCTGGAAACACCATATATTTT. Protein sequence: CASSFPGAGNTIYF.

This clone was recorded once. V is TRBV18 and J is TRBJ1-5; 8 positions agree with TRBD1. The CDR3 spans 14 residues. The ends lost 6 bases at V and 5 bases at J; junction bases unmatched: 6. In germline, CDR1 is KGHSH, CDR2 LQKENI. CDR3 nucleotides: TGTGCCAGCTCGAGACAGGGGAGCTATCAGCCCCAGCATTTT. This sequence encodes CASSRQGSYQPQHF. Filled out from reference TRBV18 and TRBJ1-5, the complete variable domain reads NAGVMQNPRHLVRRRGQEARLRCSPMKGHSHVYWYRQLPEEGLKFMVYLQKENIIDESGMPKERFSAEFPKEGPSILRIQQVVRGDSAAYFCASSRQGSYQPQHFGDGTRLSIL.

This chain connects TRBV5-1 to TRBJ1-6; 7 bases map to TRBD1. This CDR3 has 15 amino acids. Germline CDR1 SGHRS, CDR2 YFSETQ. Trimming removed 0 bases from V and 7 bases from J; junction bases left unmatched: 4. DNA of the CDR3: TGCGCCAGCAGCTTGGATGGGACAGTAAATTCACCCCTCCACTTT. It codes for CASSLDGTVNSPLHF. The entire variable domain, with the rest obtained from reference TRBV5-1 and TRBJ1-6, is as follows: KAGVTQTPRYLIKTRGQQVTLSCSPISGHRSVSWYQQTPGQGLQFLFEYFSETQRNKGNFPGRFSGRQFSNSRSEMNVSTLELGDSALYLCASSLDGTVNSPLHFGNGTRLTVT.

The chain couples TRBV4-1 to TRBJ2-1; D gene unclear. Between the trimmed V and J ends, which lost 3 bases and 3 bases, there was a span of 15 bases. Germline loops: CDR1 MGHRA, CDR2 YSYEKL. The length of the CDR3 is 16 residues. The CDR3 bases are TGCGCCAGCAGCCACCCTTTGGACGGGTACTACAATGAGCAGTTCTTC. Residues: CASSHPLDGYYNEQFF.

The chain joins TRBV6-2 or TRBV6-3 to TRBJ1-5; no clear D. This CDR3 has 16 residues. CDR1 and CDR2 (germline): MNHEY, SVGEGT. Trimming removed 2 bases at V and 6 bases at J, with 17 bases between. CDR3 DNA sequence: TGTGCCAGCAGTTACCCGCTGGGCATTCGTGGTCAGCCCCAGCATTTT. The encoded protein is CASSYPLGIRGQPQHF.

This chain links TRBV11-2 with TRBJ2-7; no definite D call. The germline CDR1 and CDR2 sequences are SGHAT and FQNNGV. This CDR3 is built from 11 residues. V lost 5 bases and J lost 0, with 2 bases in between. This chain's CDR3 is CASSASYEQYF. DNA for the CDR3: TGTGCCAGCAGCGCCTCCTACGAGCAGTACTTC.

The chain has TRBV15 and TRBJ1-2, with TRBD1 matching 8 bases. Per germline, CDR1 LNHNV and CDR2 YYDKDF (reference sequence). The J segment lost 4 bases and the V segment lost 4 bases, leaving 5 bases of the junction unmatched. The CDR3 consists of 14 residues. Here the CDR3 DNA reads TGTGCCACCAGCAATATCGGGACAGGCTATGGCTACACCTTC. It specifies CATSNIGTGYGYTF.

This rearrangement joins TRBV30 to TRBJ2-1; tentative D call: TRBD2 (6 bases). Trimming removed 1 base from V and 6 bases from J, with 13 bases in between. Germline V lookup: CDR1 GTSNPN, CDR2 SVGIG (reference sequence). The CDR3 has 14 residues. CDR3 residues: CAWSAAEGGNEQFF. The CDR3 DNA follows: TGTGCCTGGAGTGCAGCCGAGGGAGGCAATGAGCAGTTCTTC. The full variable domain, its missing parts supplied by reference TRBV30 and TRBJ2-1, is SQTIHQWPATLVQPVGSPLSLECTVEGTSNPNLYWYRQAAGRGLQLLFYSVGIGQISSEVPQNLSASRPQDRQFILSSKKLLLSDSGFYLCAWSAAEGGNEQFFGPGTRLTVL.

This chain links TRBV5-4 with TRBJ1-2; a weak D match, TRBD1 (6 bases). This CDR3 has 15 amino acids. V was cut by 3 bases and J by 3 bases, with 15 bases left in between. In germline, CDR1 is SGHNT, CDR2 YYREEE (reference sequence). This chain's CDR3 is CASSSPEDRYYGYTF. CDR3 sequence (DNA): TGTGCCAGCAGCTCACCAGAAGACAGGTACTATGGCTACACCTTC.

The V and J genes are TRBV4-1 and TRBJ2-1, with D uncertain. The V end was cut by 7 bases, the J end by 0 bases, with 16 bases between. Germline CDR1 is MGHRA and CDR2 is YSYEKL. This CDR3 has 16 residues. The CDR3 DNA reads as TGCGCCAGCACCCCTGATAGCTCCAGCTCCTACAATGAGCAGTTCTTC. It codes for CASTPDSSSSYNEQFF.

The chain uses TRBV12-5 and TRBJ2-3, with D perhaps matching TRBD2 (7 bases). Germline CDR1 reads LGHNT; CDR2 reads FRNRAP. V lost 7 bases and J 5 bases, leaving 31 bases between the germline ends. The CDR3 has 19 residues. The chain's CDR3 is CASAPGRGESRGARDTQYF. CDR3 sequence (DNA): TGTGCTAGTGCTCCGGGGCGCGGAGAGTCTCGGGGGGCCAGAGATACGCAGTATTTT.

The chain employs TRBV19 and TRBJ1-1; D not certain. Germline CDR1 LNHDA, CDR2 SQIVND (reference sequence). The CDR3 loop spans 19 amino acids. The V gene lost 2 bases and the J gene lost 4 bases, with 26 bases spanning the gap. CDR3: CASSIRVSGVLSSVTEAFF. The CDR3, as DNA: TGTGCCAGTAGTATACGGGTCTCTGGGGTCCTCTCTTCGGTCACTGAAGCTTTCTTT.

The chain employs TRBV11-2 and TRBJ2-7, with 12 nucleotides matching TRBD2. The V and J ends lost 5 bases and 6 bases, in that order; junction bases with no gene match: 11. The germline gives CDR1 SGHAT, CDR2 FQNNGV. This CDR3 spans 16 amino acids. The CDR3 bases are TGTGCCAGCAGCCCCGTCGTGTCTAGCGGGAGGGTCGAGCAGTACTTC. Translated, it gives CASSPVVSSGRVEQYF.

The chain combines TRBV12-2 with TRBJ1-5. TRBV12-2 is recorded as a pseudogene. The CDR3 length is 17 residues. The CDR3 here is CASRLAAWGTSNQPQHF. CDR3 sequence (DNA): TGTGCAAGTCGCTTAGCGGCCTGGGGGACTAGCAATCAGCCCCAGCATTTT.

The CDR3 spells CASSVDTGGKNTEAFF. In nucleotides, the CDR3 is TGTGCCAGCAGCGTAGATACAGGCGGGAAGAACACTGAAGCTTTCTTT. The chain employs TRBV9 and TRBJ1-1; D perhaps matches TRBD1 (5 bases). This CDR3 is built from 16 residues. The ends were cut back, 0 bases at V and 1 base at J, with 13 bases in the middle. Germline V gene lookup returns CDR1 SGDLS and CDR2 YYNGEE. The whole variable domain, remainder taken from reference TRBV9 and TRBJ1-1, is DSGVTQTPKHLITATGQRVTLRCSPRSGDLSVYWYQQSLDQGLQFLIQYYNGEERAKGNILERFSAQQFPDLHSELNLSSLELGDSALYFCASSVDTGGKNTEAFFGQGTRLTVV.

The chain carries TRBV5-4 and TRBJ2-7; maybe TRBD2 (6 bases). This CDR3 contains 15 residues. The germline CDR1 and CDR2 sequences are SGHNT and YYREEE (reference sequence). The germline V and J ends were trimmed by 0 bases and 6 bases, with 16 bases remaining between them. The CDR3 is CASSLAGVGVGEQYF. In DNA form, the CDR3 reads TGTGCCAGCAGCTTGGCGGGGGTCGGAGTTGGCGAGCAGTACTTC.

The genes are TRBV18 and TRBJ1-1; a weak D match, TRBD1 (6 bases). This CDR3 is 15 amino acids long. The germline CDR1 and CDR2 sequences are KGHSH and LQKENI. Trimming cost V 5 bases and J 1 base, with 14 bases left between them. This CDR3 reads CASSTSDRENTEAFF. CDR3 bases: TGTGCCAGCTCAACCTCGGACAGAGAGAACACTGAAGCTTTCTTT. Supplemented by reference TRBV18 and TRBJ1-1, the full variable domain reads NAGVMQNPRHLVRRRGQEARLRCSPMKGHSHVYWYRQLPEEGLKFMVYLQKENIIDESGMPKERFSAEFPKEGPSILRIQQVVRGDSAAYFCASSTSDRENTEAFFGQGTRLTVV.